The clone carrying this T cell receptor beta chain has at least ten counts. The target antigen is unknown. The source of the sample is a study of T cells in Graves' hyperthyroidism and ophthalmopathy. For the study at large: Peripheral blood collection took place at initial diagnosis, before any treatment.

The germline gives CDR1 SNHLY, CDR2 FYNNEI. This CDR3 region has 11 residues. With 8 bases removed from V and 6 bases from J, the gap between germline ends came to 11 bases. RNA transcripts served as the template for amplifying TCR beta CDR3 regions. The HTBI primer set served for first-round RT-PCR of the TCR CDR3. Using its own MiXCR run on the multiplex PCR reads, TCRdb lists one record per CDR3 protein. The profile shows under 450,000 distinct CDR3 sequences, about 18% of them singletons. Points from the study as a whole: Most thyroid clonotypes that were expanded above 0.001 also turned up in blood.

The study excluded patients with uncontrolled infection, other autoimmune disease, pregnancy or lactation. The chain couples TRBV2 to TRBJ2-7; D remains unclear. The sequence came from a woman in her thirties with Graves' hyperthyroidism that later progressed to Graves' ophthalmopathy. The sequenced sample consisted of blood. CDR3 DNA sequence: TGTGCCAGCGAGAAATCGGGCGAGCAGTACTTC. It is translated as CASEKSGEQYF.